The rows below give T cell receptor beta chains drawn from one sample of a study of T cells expressing NK-cell markers. Reprocessing the 5' RACE reads, TCRdb reports a single entry for every CDR3 protein and omits DNA. The sample has 500,000 to 700,000 distinct CDR3 sequences. Sequenced material: blood T cells: a sorted CD56 or NKG2C T cell subset, CD4+ or CD8+ T cells, or bulk PBMC T cells (not recorded which). Receptors were obtained from a young man in good health. Each CDR3 is given with its conserved first and last residue.

j_call v_call cdr3_aa
TRBJ2-2 TRBV29-1 CSVRNTGGRTGELFF
TRBJ1-6 TRBV11-2 CASSNRPYNSPLHF
TRBJ2-4 TRBV20-1 CSARDRVFDKNIQYF
TRBJ2-1 TRBV9 CASSVGAALSYNEQFF
TRBJ2-7 TRBV15 CATSSRAGSSEQYF
TRBJ1-1 TRBV12-3/TRBV12-4 CASSLSGGNTEAFF
TRBJ2-1 TRBV13 CASSPLTGNEQFF
TRBJ2-5 TRBV15 CATSRDRPRMGETQYF
TRBJ2-1 TRBV27 CASGTWRREQFF
TRBJ2-7 TRBV5-1 CASSGGRAEQYF
TRBJ2-1 TRBV5-5 CASSLAGTSGYYNEQFF